This is a list of T cell receptor beta chains from one sample in a study of blood T cells in healthy people across ages. TCRdb passed the 5' RACE reads through MiXCR, listing each CDR3 protein once. The sample has approximately 810,000 distinct CDR3 sequences, about 28% seen once. Sequenced sample: blood. These receptor sequences come from a woman older than 75 in good health. CDR3s include the opening cysteine and the closing phenylalanine or tryptophan. Each record gives: clone size, J gene, D gene, V gene, CDR3 protein, CDR3 DNA. D genes are given only for firm matches. Clone size is not always given. Where it is, it says once, few, many or a class for expanded clones.

>few|TRBJ2-1|NA|TRBV29-1
CSAGNNEQFF
TGCAGCGCCGGCAACAATGAGCAGTTCTTC
>few|TRBJ1-6|TRBD1|TRBV2
CASLMEQGRSPLHF
TGTGCCAGCCTTATGGAACAGGGGAGGTCACCCCTCCACTTT
>NA|TRBJ1-2|NA|TRBV6-1
CASSRGGSGYGYTF
TGTGCCAGCAGTAGAGGGGGATCTGGGTATGGCTACACCTTC
>many|TRBJ2-7|TRBD1|TRBV5-1
CASSLGLGGNYEQYF
TGCGCCAGCAGCCTGGGCCTAGGGGGCAACTACGAGCAGTACTTC
>few|TRBJ2-5|NA|TRBV20-1
CSATTVPPLQETQYF
TGCAGTGCTACGACAGTACCCCCACTTCAAGAGACCCAGTACTTC
>NA|TRBJ2-5|TRBD2|TRBV7-2
CASSRLPSGGPETQYF
TGTGCCAGCAGCCGACTTCCATCGGGAGGGCCAGAGACCCAGTACTTC
>few|TRBJ2-2|NA|TRBV3-1
CASSQDGYTGELFF
TGTGCCAGCAGCCAAGATGGCTACACCGGGGAGCTGTTTTTT
>many|TRBJ2-5|NA|TRBV11-2
CASSLWRQETQYF
TGTGCCAGCAGCTTATGGCGGCAAGAGACCCAGTACTTC
>many|TRBJ2-7|NA|TRBV7-2
CASSLRSEGLTYEQYF
TGTGCCAGCAGCTTACGTAGCGAGGGATTGACGTACGAGCAGTACTTC
>NA|TRBJ1-4|NA|TRBV24-1
CATLRRRDYNEKLFF
TGTGCCACCTTACGGAGGAGGGACTATAATGAAAAACTGTTTTTT
>NA|TRBJ1-2|TRBD1|TRBV12-3/TRBV12-4
CASSCRDRGGYTF
TGTGCCAGCAGTTGCCGGGACAGGGGTGGCTACACCTTC
>few|TRBJ2-3|TRBD2|TRBV6-4
CASSDSAGADTQYF
TGTGCCAGCAGTGACTCAGCGGGAGCAGATACGCAGTATTTT
>many|TRBJ2-7|NA|TRBV7-2
CASSARDRGEQYF
TGTGCCAGCAGCGCTCGCGACAGAGGCGAGCAGTACTTC
>many|TRBJ2-3|NA|TRBV6-1
CASSPGQPSTDTQYF
TGTGCCAGCAGCCCGGGACAACCTAGCACAGATACGCAGTATTTT
>NA|TRBJ2-6|NA|TRBV9
CASSPNTLSSGANVLTF
TGTGCCAGCAGCCCTAACACTCTCTCCTCTGGGGCCAACGTCCTGACTTTC
>many|TRBJ2-7|NA|TRBV20-1
CSAPWGGRASYEQYF
TGCAGTGCTCCCTGGGGAGGCAGGGCGTCCTACGAGCAGTACTTC
>NA|TRBJ1-2|NA|TRBV30
CAWSVLGLTAGDGYTF
TGTGCCTGGAGTGTACTTGGATTAACAGCTGGGGATGGCTACACCTTC
>many|TRBJ1-2|TRBD1|TRBV20-1
CSARAQIGTGGDGYTF
TGCAGTGCTAGAGCCCAAATCGGGACAGGTGGGGATGGCTACACCTTC
>many|TRBJ1-1|NA|TRBV5-1
CASSSTGLFTNRRTEAFF
TGCGCCAGCAGCTCGACAGGTCTTTTTACCAACAGAAGGACTGAAGCTTTCTTT
>NA|TRBJ1-1|NA|TRBV20-1
CSARTSNTDAFF
TGCAGTGCTCGGACATCGAACACTGACGCTTTCTTT
>few|TRBJ2-1|NA|TRBV13
CASTGRGKAPSYDEQFF
TGTGCCAGCACCGGACGAGGAAAGGCCCCGTCCTACGATGAGCAGTTCTTC
>many|TRBJ2-1|NA|TRBV6-5
CASSNQGGAYNEQFF
TGTGCCAGCAGCAATCAGGGGGGCGCCTACAATGAGCAGTTCTTC
>NA|TRBJ2-7|TRBD2|TRBV12-3/TRBV12-4
CASSPPGLAYSYEQYF
TGTGCCAGCAGTCCTCCGGGACTAGCGTACTCCTACGAGCAGTACTTC
>NA|TRBJ2-5|TRBD2|TRBV3-1
CASSQGTSGVLQQETQYF
TGTGCCAGCAGCCAAGGCACTAGCGGGGTACTTCAACAAGAGACCCAGTACTTC
>many|TRBJ2-3|TRBD1|TRBV5-1
CASSLGTGTDTQYF
TGTGCCAGCAGCTTAGGGACAGGCACAGATACGCAGTATTTT
>NA|TRBJ1-5|NA|TRBV6-5
CASSLLGGVQPQHF
TGTGCCAGCAGCCTTCTAGGGGGGGTTCAGCCCCAGCATTTT
>NA|TRBJ1-2|TRBD1|TRBV5-1
CASSGDSVANYGYTF
TGCGCCAGCAGCGGGGACAGCGTAGCTAACTATGGCTACACCTTC
>few|TRBJ2-7|NA|TRBV6-1
CASSEPQQYF
TGTGCCAGCAGTGAACCTCAGCAGTACTTC
>NA|TRBJ1-1|TRBD1|TRBV3-1
CASSQEGQANTEAFF
TGTGCCAGCAGCCAAGAAGGACAGGCGAACACTGAAGCTTTCTTT
>once|TRBJ1-3|NA|TRBV21-1
CAKGPDRPGNTIYF
TGTGCCAAGGGACCTGACCGTCCTGGAAACACCATATATTTT
>NA|TRBJ2-5|TRBD1|TRBV14
CASSQDGVFGTGIGETQYF
TGTGCCAGCAGCCAAGATGGGGTCTTCGGGACAGGGATTGGAGAGACCCAGTACTTC
>many|TRBJ1-4|NA|TRBV18
CASSPRSENEKLFF
TGTGCCAGCTCACCAAGGTCAGAGAATGAAAAACTGTTTTTT
>many|TRBJ2-3|NA|TRBV5-1
CASSFESRTQYF
TGCGCCAGCAGCTTTGAATCCCGAACGCAGTATTTT
>few|TRBJ2-1|TRBD1|TRBV27
CARKRTGSYNEQFF
TGTGCCCGCAAAAGGACAGGGTCCTACAATGAGCAGTTCTTC
>many|TRBJ2-3|NA|TRBV10-3
CAISDLPLQSTDTQYF
TGTGCCATCAGTGACCTTCCTCTTCAGAGCACAGATACGCAGTATTTT
>many|TRBJ2-7|TRBD1|TRBV28
CASSLSGQALYEQYF
TGTGCCAGCAGTTTATCGGGACAGGCCTTGTACGAGCAGTACTTC
>few|TRBJ2-2|TRBD1|TRBV6-5
CASSYGTGITGELFF
TGTGCCAGCAGTTACGGGACAGGGATCACCGGGGAGCTGTTTTTT
>many|TRBJ2-3|TRBD1|TRBV7-2
CATRQGATDTQYF
TGTGCCACCCGACAGGGGGCAACAGATACGCAGTATTTT
>few|TRBJ1-3|NA|TRBV7-2
CASSLAGQSSGNTIYF
TGTGCCAGCAGCTTAGCCGGACAGAGCTCTGGAAACACCATATATTTT
>many|TRBJ2-1|TRBD2|TRBV5-1
CASSIQRGGVNEQFF
TGCGCCAGCAGCATTCAGCGGGGGGGCGTAAATGAGCAGTTCTTC
>many|TRBJ2-5|NA|TRBV6-6
CASRQASQETQYF
TGTGCATCTCGACAGGCGTCCCAAGAGACCCAGTACTTC
>many|TRBJ2-5|TRBD2|TRBV5-1
CASSLGTSGGRETQYF
TGCGCCAGCAGCTTGGGGACTAGCGGGGGTCGAGAGACCCAGTACTTC
>NA|TRBJ2-5|NA|TRBV5-1
CASSARLLGPQETQYF
TGCGCCAGCAGCGCACGCCTCCTAGGCCCCCAAGAGACCCAGTACTTC
>once|TRBJ2-1|TRBD2|TRBV5-6
CASSLSGLAGGNEQFF
TGTGCCAGCAGCCTCTCGGGATTAGCGGGAGGCAATGAGCAGTTCTTC
>NA|TRBJ1-1|TRBD1|TRBV6-2/TRBV6-3
CASSYTRDRGRGAGTEAFF
TGTGCCAGCAGTTATACCCGGGACAGGGGGCGCGGTGCGGGCACTGAAGCTTTCTTT
>NA|TRBJ2-7|NA|TRBV10-3
CAISQGAYEQYF
TGTGCCATCAGTCAGGGAGCCTACGAGCAGTACTTC
>many|TRBJ2-4|NA|TRBV4-1
CASSQDRAAGDIQYF
TGCGCCAGCAGCCAAGATCGTGCAGCCGGGGACATTCAGTACTTC
>few|TRBJ1-1|TRBD1|TRBV5-4
CASRPKGTGNTEAFF
TGTGCCAGCAGACCGAAAGGGACAGGGAACACTGAAGCTTTCTTT
>NA|TRBJ2-7|NA|TRBV20-1
CSAPGTAAQYF
TGCAGTGCCCCAGGGACGGCGGCCCAGTACTTC
>few|TRBJ1-2|NA|TRBV5-1
CASSLLQGTHGYTF
TGCGCCAGCAGCTTGCTTCAGGGCACCCATGGCTACACCTTC
>NA|TRBJ1-2|TRBD1|TRBV27
CASSLITGGTYGYTF
TGTGCCAGCAGTTTAATAACAGGGGGTACCTATGGCTACACCTTC
>NA|TRBJ2-3|NA|TRBV29-1
CSVVPLDTQYF
TGCAGCGTTGTACCTTTGGATACGCAGTATTTT
>few|TRBJ2-2|NA|TRBV7-9
CASSGDTNTGELFF
TGTGCCAGCAGCGGGGACACGAACACCGGGGAGCTGTTTTTT
>few|TRBJ2-5|TRBD2|TRBV6-2/TRBV6-3
CASSLGTSGGAGYF
TGTGCCAGCAGTTTGGGGACTAGCGGGGGGGCTGGGTACTTC